The rows below give T cell receptor beta chains drawn from one sample of a study of shared clonotypes between healthy human individuals. Clones were read by immunoSEQ multiplex PCR, and TCRdb kept only the in-frame ones, dropping some. The table shows more than 1,200,000 clones, with 98% occurring only once. The sequencing input was naive CD4+ T cells sorted from blood. The receptor source for this set is a man aged 25 to 40 in good health. Each CDR3 is given with its conserved first and last residue. The D gene is left open where the match is weak. Clone size is stated in some rows and not others, as once, few, many or a class when expanded.

v_gene,d_gene,abundance,j_gene,CDR3aa,CDR3nt
TRBV28,-,-,TRBJ1-2,CASSLPGIDYGYTF,TGTGCCAGCAGTTTACCAGGGATTGACTATGGCTACACCTTC
TRBV6-5,-,-,TRBJ1-5,CASASGGGNQPQHF,TGTGCCAGCGCCAGCGGCGGGGGGAATCAGCCCCAGCATTTT
TRBV28,-,-,TRBJ2-1,CASSRGYNEQFF,TGTGCCAGCAGTCGGGGGTACAATGAGCAGTTCTTC
TRBV25-1,-,once,TRBJ2-2,CASSESRAPIAGELFF,TGTGCCAGCAGTGAATCCAGGGCCCCCATAGCCGGGGAGCTGTTTTTT
TRBV5-4,TRBD1,-,TRBJ1-1,CASRAGQANTEAFF,TGTGCCAGCAGGGCGGGACAGGCAAACACTGAAGCTTTCTTT
TRBV10-3,-,-,TRBJ2-1,CAISESAGGKQFF,TGTGCCATCAGTGAGTCTGCCGGGGGAAAGCAGTTCTTC
TRBV7-9,-,-,TRBJ1-4,CASSLKTRDHATNEKLFF,TGTGCCAGCAGCTTGAAGACAAGGGATCATGCAACTAATGAAAAACTGTTTTTT
TRBV7-2,TRBD2,-,TRBJ2-1,CASSLVSGRRNEQFF,TGTGCCAGCAGCTTAGTTAGCGGGAGGCGCAATGAGCAGTTCTTC
TRBV18,-,once,TRBJ2-6,CASSPRGANVLTF,TGTGCCAGCTCACCCCGGGGGGCCAACGTCCTGACTTTC
TRBV9,TRBD2,-,TRBJ2-6,CASTNPGGVTGANVLTF,TGTGCCAGCACCAACCCTGGGGGGGTAACTGGGGCCAACGTCCTGACTTTC
TRBV21-1,-,once,TRBJ2-5,CASSKQLVQGGRETQYF,TGTGCCAGCAGCAAACAGTTAGTACAGGGGGGGCGAGAGACCCAGTACTTC
TRBV6-5,-,once,TRBJ1-5,CASRPVGSNQPQHF,TGTGCCAGCAGACCAGTGGGTAGCAATCAGCCCCAGCATTTT
TRBV19,TRBD2,-,TRBJ2-7,CASISAGGGEQYF,TGTGCCAGTATATCAGCGGGAGGGGGCGAGCAGTACTTC
TRBV5-4,-,-,TRBJ2-7,CASSLEGGSEQYF,TGTGCCAGCAGCCTCGAAGGGGGGTCGGAGCAGTACTTC